These T cell receptor beta chains were read from a single sample in a study of cytomegalovirus exposure and HLA in healthy donors. Using immunoSEQ multiplex PCR, the repertoire was profiled, and TCRdb retains in-frame clones only, with some absent. The sample has some 120,000 clones, about 80% seen once. The material sequenced was PBMCs. The receptors come from a man in his thirties or forties in good health and CMV-seropositive. CDR3s include the opening cysteine and the closing phenylalanine or tryptophan. The D gene is left open where the match is weak. Only part of the rows carry a size: once, few, many, or a class if the clone is expanded.

>TRBV5-6|TRBJ2-2|TRBD2|.
CASSLRGVYTGELFF
TGTGCCAGCAGCTTGCGGGGGGTCTACACCGGGGAGCTGTTTTTT
>TRBV9|TRBJ1-6|.|.
CASSAGQHYNSPLHF
TGTGCCAGCAGCGCCGGACAGCACTATAATTCACCCCTCCACTTT
>TRBV18|TRBJ1-1|.|many
CASSLPTRNTEAFF
TGTGCCAGCTCACTCCCGACACGGAACACTGAAGCTTTCTTT
>TRBV30|TRBJ2-7|.|.
CAWARGRSHEQYF
TGTGCCTGGGCCCGGGGAAGGTCTCACGAGCAGTACTTC
>TRBV7-9|TRBJ2-7|TRBD1|.
CASSFRDSSYEQYF
TGTGCCAGCAGCTTCCGGGACAGCTCCTACGAGCAGTACTTC
>TRBV7-3|TRBJ2-5|TRBD1|.
CASSPRDRPETQYF
TGTGCCAGCAGCCCGCGGGACAGGCCTGAGACCCAGTACTTC
>TRBV28|TRBJ2-1|TRBD2|few
CASSSVAGGSSYNEQFF
TGTGCCAGCAGTTCCGTAGCGGGGGGCAGCTCCTACAATGAGCAGTTCTTC
>TRBV4-1|TRBJ1-5|.|.
CASSLAPAGNQPQHF
TGCGCCAGCAGCCTCGCCCCGGCGGGGAATCAGCCCCAGCATTTT
>TRBV2|TRBJ2-3|TRBD2|.
CASSTGTASGGQVDTQYF
TGTGCCAGCAGTACCGGGACGGCTAGCGGGGGGCAAGTAGATACGCAGTATTTT
>TRBV27|TRBJ1-1|.|.
CASSLRGGRAFF
TGTGCCAGCAGCCTCCGAGGGGGTAGAGCTTTCTTT
>TRBV6-4|TRBJ1-1|.|.
CASSLQEHTEAFF
TGTGCCAGCTCCCTTCAGGAACACACTGAAGCTTTCTTT
>TRBV18|TRBJ2-7|.|few
CASSPSGTTSYEQYF
TGTGCCAGCTCACCGTCCGGGACAACCTCCTACGAGCAGTACTTC
>TRBV10-3|TRBJ1-2|TRBD1|.
CAISPGQGEGYTF
TGTGCCATCAGTCCGGGACAGGGTGAAGGCTACACCTTC
>TRBV5-1|TRBJ2-6|.|.
CASSPTGANVLTF
TGCGCCAGCAGCCCTACTGGGGCCAACGTCCTGACTTTC
>TRBV13|TRBJ1-2|.|once
CASSLQLTTNYGYTF
TGTGCCAGCAGCTTACAGTTAACCACTAACTATGGCTACACCTTC
>TRBV7-9|TRBJ1-5|TRBD1|.
CASSGTGPSNQPQHF
TGTGCCAGCTCAGGGACAGGGCCTAGCAATCAGCCCCAGCATTTT
>TRBV6-5|TRBJ2-4|.|once
CASSYSKQSLKNSQYF
TGTGCCAGCAGTTACTCGAAACAGAGCTTAAAAAACAGTCAGTACTTC
>TRBV9|TRBJ2-7|TRBD2|.
CASSGRDYSYEQYF
TGTGCCAGCAGCGGCCGGGACTACTCCTACGAGCAGTACTTC
>TRBV5-1|TRBJ2-7|TRBD2|.
CASSRTSRSDEQYF
TGCGCCAGCAGCCGGACTAGCCGGAGTGATGAGCAGTACTTC
>TRBV15|TRBJ1-5|.|.
CATSRGDRNQPQHF
TGTGCCACCAGCAGGGGCGACAGGAATCAGCCCCAGCATTTT
>TRBV4-1|TRBJ1-6|TRBD1|few
CASSRLGQGRNSPLHF
TGCGCCAGCAGCCGCCTCGGACAGGGCCGAAATTCACCCCTCCACTTT
>TRBV30|TRBJ2-6|.|.
CALQSSGANGLTF
TGTGCCTTACAGAGCTCTGGGGCCAACGGCCTGACTTTC
>TRBV6-6|TRBJ1-3|TRBD1|.
CASSTGGSGNTIYF
TGTGCCAGTTCTACAGGGGGCTCTGGAAACACCATATATTTT
>TRBV7-8|TRBJ2-1|.|.
CASSLLRGASYNEQFF
TGTGCCAGCAGCTTACTCAGGGGCGCGTCCTACAATGAGCAGTTCTTC
>TRBV5-8|TRBJ2-6|TRBD2|few
CASSWDYSGANVLTF
TGTGCCAGCAGCTGGGACTACTCTGGGGCCAACGTCCTGACTTTC
>TRBV7-3|TRBJ2-6|.|.
CASSLGGSGANVLTF
TGTGCCAGCAGCTTAGGCGGATCTGGGGCCAACGTCCTGACTTTC
>TRBV6-6|TRBJ2-3|TRBD1|.
CASSLSGQAGTDTQYF
TGTGCCAGCAGTTTATCAGGACAGGCCGGCACAGATACGCAGTATTTT
>TRBV5-8|TRBJ1-5|.|.
CASSSLGGARQPQHF
TGTGCCAGCAGCTCTCTCGGGGGTGCCCGTCAGCCCCAGCATTTT
>TRBV21-1|TRBJ2-7|.|.
CASVGTGQPPSSSYEQYF
TGTGCCAGCGTCGGGACAGGGCAACCTCCATCGAGCTCCTACGAGCAGTACTTC
>TRBV11-1|TRBJ2-7|.|.
CASSFSSGDSYF
TGTGCCAGCAGCTTTTCTTCGGGGGACTCGTACTTC
>TRBV30|TRBJ2-5|.|.
CAWSVSNQETQYF
TGTGCCTGGAGTGTTTCTAACCAAGAGACCCAGTACTTC
>TRBV6-5|TRBJ2-3|.|few
CASRLTTSTDTQYF
TGTGCCAGCAGATTGACGACAAGCACAGATACGCAGTATTTT
>TRBV7-2|TRBJ1-2|TRBD1|.
CASSLGQGHGYTF
TGTGCCAGCAGCCTCGGACAGGGGCATGGCTACACCTTC
>TRBV7-8|TRBJ1-2|.|few
CASSKNRVYGYTF
TGTGCCAGCAGTAAAAACAGGGTCTATGGCTACACCTTC
>TRBV5-6|TRBJ1-6|TRBD1|once
CASSLGQGFQSPLHF
TGTGCCAGCAGCTTGGGACAGGGCTTTCAATCACCCCTCCACTTT
>TRBV15|TRBJ2-6|.|.
CATSTPRGHYSGANVLTF
TGTGCCACCAGCACGCCACGCGGGCATTACTCTGGGGCCAACGTCCTGACTTTC
>TRBV7-3|TRBJ1-1|.|.
CASSFGKNTEAFF
TGTGCCAGCAGCTTCGGGAAGAACACTGAAGCTTTCTTT
>TRBV30|TRBJ1-1|.|few
CAWTGRGHTEAFF
TGTGCCTGGACCGGTAGGGGTCACACTGAAGCTTTCTTT
>TRBV28|TRBJ1-2|TRBD1|.
CASRPSTGDGYTF
TGTGCCAGCAGGCCCTCGACAGGGGATGGCTACACCTTC
>TRBV7-8|TRBJ1-1|TRBD1|.
CASSLVGRGTGNTEAFF
TGTGCCAGCAGCTTAGTGGGACGGGGGACAGGGAACACTGAAGCTTTCTTT
>TRBV25-1|TRBJ1-1|.|.
CASSDRAGEAFF
TGTGCCAGCAGTGACAGGGCCGGTGAAGCTTTCTTT
>TRBV5-6|TRBJ1-1|.|few
CATSITPRSEAFF
TGTGCCACCTCGATCACTCCCCGTTCTGAAGCTTTCTTT
>TRBV11-3|TRBJ2-2|TRBD1|.
CASSLRTGYTGELFF
TGTGCCAGCAGCTTAAGGACAGGATACACCGGGGAGCTGTTTTTT
>TRBV27|TRBJ2-6|.|.
CASSLSVTGANGLTF
TGTGCCAGCAGTTTATCTGTGACTGGGGCCAACGGCCTGACTTTC
>TRBV28|TRBJ2-7|TRBD1|.
CASSFRTGHSYEQYF
TGTGCCAGCAGTTTCCGGACAGGGCACTCCTACGAGCAGTACTTC
>TRBV5-1|TRBJ2-5|TRBD1|.
CASSLGDSYQETQYF
TGCGCCAGCAGCTTGGGGGACAGCTACCAAGAGACCCAGTACTTC
>TRBV27|TRBJ2-2|.|.
CASSLNYLVKANTGELFF
TGTGCCAGCAGTTTAAATTATTTAGTAAAAGCGAACACCGGGGAGCTGTTTTTT
>TRBV10-2|TRBJ1-1|.|.
CASYWESGTEAFF
TGCGCCAGCTATTGGGAAAGCGGCACTGAAGCTTTCTTT
>TRBV19|TRBJ2-3|TRBD1|.
CASTYGRGTDTQYF
TGTGCCAGTACCTACGGCAGGGGGACAGATACGCAGTATTTT
>TRBV9|TRBJ2-7|TRBD1|.
CASSVSGQGAREQYF
TGTGCCAGCAGCGTAAGTGGACAGGGGGCGAGGGAGCAGTACTTC
>TRBV6-5|TRBJ1-2|TRBD1|.
CASSYSGQGSYGYTF
TGTGCCAGCAGTTACTCAGGACAGGGGAGCTATGGCTACACCTTC
>TRBV19|TRBJ2-1|.|.
CASRASVSYNEQFF
TGTGCCAGTAGGGCTAGCGTCTCCTACAATGAGCAGTTCTTC
>TRBV19|TRBJ1-1|TRBD1|.
CASSPPDRGGTEAFF
TGTGCCAGTAGTCCCCCGGACAGGGGGGGGACTGAAGCTTTCTTT
>TRBV6-6|TRBJ2-1|TRBD2|.
CASSYVAGVYNEQFF
TGTGCCAGCAGTTACGTAGCGGGGGTATACAATGAGCAGTTCTTC
>TRBV10-3|TRBJ2-1|TRBD1|.
CAISDSAGQGYNEQFF
TGTGCCATCAGTGATTCTGCAGGACAGGGCTACAATGAGCAGTTCTTC
>TRBV19|TRBJ2-7|TRBD1|.
CASSLAGTGSYEQYF
TGTGCCAGTAGCCTAGCCGGGACAGGGTCATACGAGCAGTACTTC
>TRBV6-1|TRBJ1-3|.|.
CASSTTGNGNTIYF
TGTGCCAGCAGCACCACAGGGAATGGAAACACCATATATTTT
>TRBV9|TRBJ1-3|.|.
CASSADIGFSGNTIYF
TGTGCCAGCAGCGCTGACATAGGATTCTCTGGAAACACCATATATTTT
>TRBV7-3|TRBJ1-1|.|few
CASSLSHSNTEAFF
TGTGCCAGCAGCTTAAGTCACTCGAACACTGAAGCTTTCTTT